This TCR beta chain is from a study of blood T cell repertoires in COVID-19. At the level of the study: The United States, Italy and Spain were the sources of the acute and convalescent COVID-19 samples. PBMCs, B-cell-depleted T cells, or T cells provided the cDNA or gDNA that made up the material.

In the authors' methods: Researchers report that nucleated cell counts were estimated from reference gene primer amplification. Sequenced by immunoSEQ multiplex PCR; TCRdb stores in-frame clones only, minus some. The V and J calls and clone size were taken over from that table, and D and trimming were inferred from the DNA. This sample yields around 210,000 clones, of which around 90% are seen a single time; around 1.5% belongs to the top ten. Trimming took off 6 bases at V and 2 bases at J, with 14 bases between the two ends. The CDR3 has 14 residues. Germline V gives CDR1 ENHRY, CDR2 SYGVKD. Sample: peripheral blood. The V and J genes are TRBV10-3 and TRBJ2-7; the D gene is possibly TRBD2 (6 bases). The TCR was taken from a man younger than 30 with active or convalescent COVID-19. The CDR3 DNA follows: TGTGCCATCAGGGACCGGGACTCAGCCTACGAGCAGTACTTC. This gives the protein CAIRDRDSAYEQYF.